The rows below give T cell receptor beta chains drawn from one sample of a study of T cell repertoires in cytomegalovirus infection. TCRdb ran MiXCR on the reads and lists one entry per CDR3 protein. In the table there are about 450,000 distinct CDR3 sequences, 30% to 40% of which are singletons. Sequences were obtained from PBMCs. The receptors shown here come from a human donor in good health (CMV status not recorded). Some clones in this sample may be carry-over from other donors' samples. CDR3s include the opening cysteine and the closing phenylalanine or tryptophan. A D gene is named only where the DNA matches it firmly. Size is omitted from some rows. Given values are once, few, many or a class for expanded clones.

. | TRBJ1-1 | TRBV6-6 | . | CASSYSDSPRTEAFF | TGTGCCAGCAGTTACTCGGACAGCCCGAGGACTGAAGCTTTCTTT
few | TRBJ2-5 | TRBV6-5 | TRBD2 | CASSYRGLARETQYF | TGTGCCAGCAGTTACCGGGGACTAGCGCGCGAGACCCAGTACTTC
. | TRBJ2-7 | TRBV6-1 | TRBD1 | CASTRGTGVSYEQYF | TGTGCCAGCACTAGGGGGACAGGGGTATCCTACGAGCAGTACTTC
. | TRBJ2-1 | TRBV2 | . | CASSRDNKQFF | TGTGCCAGCAGCAGGGACAATAAGCAGTTCTTC
. | TRBJ2-7 | TRBV20-1 | TRBD2 | CSASVASGGIGAEQYF | TGCAGTGCTAGTGTTGCTAGCGGGGGTATCGGCGCCGAGCAGTACTTC
few | TRBJ2-5 | TRBV11-3 | TRBD1 | CASSGQGGKTQYF | TGTGCCAGCAGTGGACAGGGCGGAAAGACCCAGTACTTC
. | TRBJ1-5 | TRBV2 | . | CASRGDTQHF | TGTGCCAGCAGGGGGGACACGCAGCATTTT
. | TRBJ1-1 | TRBV7-2 | TRBD1 | CASSLRGGEQAEAFF | TGTGCCAGCAGTCTCAGGGGGGGGGAACAGGCTGAAGCTTTCTTT
. | TRBJ1-6 | TRBV5-6 | . | CASSLGNGSPLHF | TGTGCCAGCAGCTTGGGAAACGGTTCACCCCTCCACTTT
. | TRBJ2-1 | TRBV25-1 | TRBD1 | CASAGQGGVNEQFF | TGTGCCAGCGCGGGACAGGGAGGGGTCAATGAGCAGTTCTTC
. | TRBJ2-3 | TRBV5-4 | . | CASSDGGAGSSTDTQYF | TGTGCCAGCAGCGATGGAGGGGCGGGCTCTAGCACAGATACGCAGTATTTT
. | TRBJ1-6 | TRBV7-6 | . | CASSLSAAVNSPLNF | TGTGCCAGCAGCTTATCGGCAGCAGTTAATTCACCCCTAAACTTT
. | TRBJ2-6 | TRBV7-2 | . | CASSLAGTLRSGANVLTF | TGTGCCAGCAGCTTAGCCGGGACACTTCGCTCTGGGGCCAACGTCCTGACTTTC